This T cell receptor beta chain was recorded in a study of blood T cell repertoires in COVID-19. Study-level background: Both acute and convalescent COVID-19 samples were obtained from the United States, Italy and Spain. T cells, B-cell-depleted T cells, or PBMCs supplied cDNA or gDNA.

Authors' methods: Reference gene primers were amplified, and this amplification served to estimate nucleated cell counts. Some clones are missing from TCRdb's copy, which holds only in-frame ones; the method was immunoSEQ multiplex PCR. That table supplies the V and J calls and clone size; D and trimming were determined from the DNA. The sample yields 44,000 or so clones, around 80% seen once. Germline assignment: CDR1 MDHEN and CDR2 SYDVKM. V shed 10 bases, J shed 13 bases, and the junction held 22 bases outside the gene matches. The CDR3 is 16 amino acids. The clonotype originates from a man older than 75 in a cohort sampled during active COVID-19. The rearrangement links TRBV28 to TRBJ2-2; 9 bases are shared with TRBD1. The sample comprised peripheral blood. The CDR3 loop reads CATDYMDRDRVPGLFF. DNA of the CDR3: TGTGCCACCGATTATATGGACCGGGACAGGGTCCCGGGGCTGTTTTTT.